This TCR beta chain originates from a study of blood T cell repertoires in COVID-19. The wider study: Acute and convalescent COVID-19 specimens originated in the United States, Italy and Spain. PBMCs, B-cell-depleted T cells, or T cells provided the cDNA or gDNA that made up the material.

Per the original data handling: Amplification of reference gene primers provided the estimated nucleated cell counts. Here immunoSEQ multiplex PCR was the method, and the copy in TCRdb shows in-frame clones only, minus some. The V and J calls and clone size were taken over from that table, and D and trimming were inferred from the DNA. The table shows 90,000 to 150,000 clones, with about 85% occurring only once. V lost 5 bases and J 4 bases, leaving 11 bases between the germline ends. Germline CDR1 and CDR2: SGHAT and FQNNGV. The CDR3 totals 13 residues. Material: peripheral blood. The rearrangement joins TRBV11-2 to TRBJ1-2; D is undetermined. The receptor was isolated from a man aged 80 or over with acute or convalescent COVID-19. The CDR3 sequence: CASSADKAYGYTF. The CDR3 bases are TGTGCCAGCAGCGCTGACAAGGCCTATGGCTACACCTTC.